This paragraph reports one T cell receptor beta chain. Its recognized antigen is unknown. No clone much larger than this one lies a single base away; base qualities are absent. The immunoSEQ Assay was used to sequence TCR beta CDR3 regions from DNA. Per the original workflow: T cell density was computed as TCR beta template counts normalized to usable DNA estimated by amplifying housekeeping genes. Using the preseqR package, richness was estimated by extrapolating to 120,000 templates for tissue samples and 400,000 templates for PBMC samples. Clonality was defined as one minus Pielou's evenness. Tissue-enriched TCRs were identified through differential abundance testing performed on productive amino-acid clonotypes, with a minimum total count of 5 and an alpha of 0.1. Repertoire overlap between compartments was quantified with the Jaccard Index and Morisita Overlap Index. GLIPH grouped TCR beta CDR3s together with public tetramer-defined viral CDR3s, and a viral motif had to include at least three viral sequences and show V-gene enrichment. Held by TCRdb, this immuneACCESS table contains in-frame sequences only and omits some clones. Under half of the omission traces to an unresolved V gene where checked; the cause of the rest is unknown. The V and J calls and clone size are taken from that table; D and trimming were inferred from the DNA. This sample has tens of thousands of clones in its table, and around nine tenths of those were observed once. The leading ten clones occupy roughly 21% of the sample.

At diagnosis, peripheral blood, uninvolved tumor-adjacent lung and tumor were collected and stored as a combination of fresh-frozen and FFPE material. Blood samples were analyzed as peripheral blood mononuclear cells for TCR repertoire profiling. This sample is drawn from a study of T cells in localized non-small cell lung cancer (dated by TCRdb to the early 2020s). Study-level background: Comparing tumors with uninvolved tumor-adjacent lungs, the study looked at the T cell repertoires of roughly 250 patients with early-stage NSCLC. The cohort was made up of roughly 250 treatment-naive NSCLC patients whose localized lung tumors had been resected. A mean age of 66.3 years was recorded for the NSCLC patients, of whom 129 were male and some 99 were female.

The V and J ends are trimmed by 0 bases and 2 bases, leaving 8 bases between them. Via the germline V gene, CDR1 is LGHNA and CDR2 YSLEER. The cysteine opens and the phenylalanine closes a CDR3 of 15 amino acids. This entry keeps only the CDR3 DNA: 45 bases, framed from base 1. General conclusions and limits of the study: Of the top 100 tumor clones, a median of approximately 60 were detected in paired uninvolved adjacent lung; 28 were also among that lung's top 100. Higher T cell density in blood was associated with longer overall survival, whereas higher clonality in adjacent lung was associated with shorter survival. Uninvolved tumor-adjacent lung showed the highest T cell clonality, higher than tumor, which suggests more focused antigenic responses in the uninvolved tumor-adjacent lung. Because multi-region tumor sequencing was not performed, intratumor heterogeneity could not be ruled out. Because the study design was exploratory, TCR variables were selected using unadjusted p-values without false-discovery rate correction.

The sample was peripheral blood, taken before any cancer treatment. The rearrangement combines TRBV4-3 with TRBJ1-3, with no confidently assigned D gene. The source of this sequence is a man aged 40 to 70 with stage I squamous cell lung carcinoma. The base sequence is TGCGCCAGCAGCCAAGAAGTAGGGCCTGGAAACACCATATATTTT. Its protein reads: CASSQEVGPGNTIYF.